This TCR beta chain was found in a study of tumor-infiltrating lymphocytes in primary liver carcinoma. Overall study: The patients had histopathologically diagnosed primary liver carcinoma, and their disease was treated by surgical resection. Overall study results and limits: In tumor-adjacent and tumor-blood pairs, overlap was lower than in tumor region pairs. With p = 0.039, the top-250-clone fraction in tumors significantly exceeded that in blood.

For blood RNA, unsorted whole blood served as the source, and germline DNA was extracted too. For this clonotype: What it binds is not known.

CDR3 length: 18 residues. Germline trimming cut 0 bases from V and 7 bases from J; bases unmatched to any gene: 15. Looked up from germline, CDR1 is MNHEY and CDR2 is SVGAGI. Reverse transcription of roughly 0.45 ug total RNA with a constant-region primer produced TCR beta cDNA. Slightly modified ARM-PCR served as the procedure for the TCR beta libraries. These libraries came from three rounds of nested multiplex PCR. The opening two PCR rounds, about 11 cycles each, paired TRBV1-TRBV30 forward primers with a C-beta reverse primer. TCRdb used MiXCR to reprocess the multiplex PCR reads, holding one entry per CDR3 protein. This table has about 200,000 distinct CDR3 sequences, approximately 64% appearing once.

Sequencing used peripheral blood. The J gene is TRBJ2-1, the V gene TRBV6-5; 7 bases fit TRBD2. The TCR was taken from a woman aged 55-75 years with primary liver carcinoma and hepatitis B virus infection. The CDR3 here is CASSYSPIAGRVVNEQFF. CDR3 nucleotide sequence: TGTGCCAGCAGTTACTCCCCGATAGCGGGTAGGGTCGTTAATGAGCAGTTCTTC.